A selection of T cell receptor beta chains follows, all from one sample in a study of human T cells and chemical hapten exposure. TCRdb re-derived calls from the RACE reads in MiXCR, one entry per CDR3 protein. In the table there are about 120,000 distinct CDR3 sequences, around 10% of which are singletons. The sequencing here drew on whole blood, taken in connection with sensitization to the hapten diphenylcyclopropenone (DPC). The receptors shown here come from a woman between 45 and 65 years old with alopecia areata. Some clones in this sample may be carry-over from other donors' samples. CDR3s include the opening cysteine and the closing phenylalanine or tryptophan. Fields, in order: J gene, V gene, D gene, clone size, CDR3 protein, CDR3 DNA. D genes are given only for firm matches. Clone size, where shown, is once, few, many, or a class for clones that have expanded.

TRBJ2-3 | TRBV12-2 | . | few | CASRLGRDRSDTQYF | TGTGCAAGTCGCTTAGGCCGGGATAGATCTGATACGCAGTATTTT
TRBJ2-7 | TRBV4-1 | . | many | CASSQRTGEWQYF | TGCGCCAGCAGCCAACGAACCGGAGAATGGCAGTACTTC
TRBJ2-2 | TRBV20-1 | . | many | CSARPTVKENTGELFF | TGCAGTGCTAGGCCCACGGTGAAGGAGAACACCGGGGAGCTGTTTTTT
TRBJ1-1 | TRBV28 | TRBD1 | . | CASSSQTPGGTEAFF | TGTGCCAGCAGTTCCCAGACCCCAGGGGGCACTGAAGCTTTCTTT
TRBJ2-4 | TRBV5-4 | . | many | CASSPTGGGVAKNIQYF | TGTGCCAGCAGCCCTACAGGGGGGGGCGTAGCCAAAAACATTCAGTACTTC
TRBJ2-3 | TRBV18 | . | many | CASSPNLQITQYF | TGTGCCAGCTCACCGAACCTTCAGATAACGCAGTATTTT
TRBJ2-3 | TRBV14 | TRBD2 | few | CASSQGRDTSGRDTQYF | TGTGCCAGCAGCCAAGGGAGAGATACTAGCGGGCGGGATACGCAGTATTTT
TRBJ2-7 | TRBV7-2 | . | . | CASRSLQDMEQYF | TGTGCCAGCAGGTCCCTCCAGGACATGGAGCAGTACTTC
TRBJ2-3 | TRBV4-3 | TRBD2 | many | CASSQDGSGGSTDTQYF | TGCGCCAGCAGCCAAGATGGTAGCGGGGGTAGCACAGATACGCAGTATTTT
TRBJ2-1 | TRBV6-2/TRBV6-3 | TRBD2 | few | CASGLAGRGEQFF | TGTGCCAGCGGACTAGCGGGGAGAGGGGAGCAGTTCTTC